This T cell receptor (beta chain) comes out of a study of blood T cell repertoires in COVID-19. About the research overall: From the United States, Italy and Spain came samples of acute and convalescent COVID-19.

CDR3 length: 13 residues. Trimming removed 1 base from V and 9 bases from J, with 10 bases in between. Germline CDR1 and CDR2: LGHDT and YNNKEL (reference sequence). This clone was seen just once. Using immunoSEQ multiplex PCR, the repertoire was profiled, and TCRdb retains in-frame clones only, with some absent. The data show 200,000 to 300,000 clones, around 84% seen once. This chain connects TRBV3-1 (or the pseudogene TRBV3-2) to TRBJ2-1, with a possible D match to TRBD2 (5 bases). Material: peripheral blood. The TCR comes from an older woman with COVID-19, enrolled during active disease. CDR3 amino acids: CASSQAFEGEQFF. CDR3 DNA sequence: TGTGCCAGCAGCCAAGCGTTCGAGGGTGAGCAGTTCTTC.